This TCR beta chain was identified during a study of blood T cell repertoires in COVID-19. In the study's own analysis: Reference gene primer amplification gave nucleated cell count estimates. The table came from immunoSEQ multiplex PCR; TCRdb's copy has only in-frame clones and leaves some out. The V and J calls and clone size were taken over from that table, and D and trimming were inferred from the DNA. The sample has 200,000 to 250,000 clones, about 90% seen once. Germline loops: CDR1 SNHLY, CDR2 FYNNEI. This CDR3 has 14 amino acids. The junction had 10 bases not matched to a gene; V was cut back by 10 bases and J by 7 bases.

The chain joins TRBV2 to TRBJ1-6; 7 bases are a match to TRBD1. The specimen sequenced was peripheral blood. This TCR was sampled from a man aged 55 to 70 with COVID-19, enrolled during active disease. The CDR3 nucleotides are TGTGCCACTGGGACAGAGACAGGGAATTCACCCCTCCACTTT. Its translation: CATGTETGNSPLHF.